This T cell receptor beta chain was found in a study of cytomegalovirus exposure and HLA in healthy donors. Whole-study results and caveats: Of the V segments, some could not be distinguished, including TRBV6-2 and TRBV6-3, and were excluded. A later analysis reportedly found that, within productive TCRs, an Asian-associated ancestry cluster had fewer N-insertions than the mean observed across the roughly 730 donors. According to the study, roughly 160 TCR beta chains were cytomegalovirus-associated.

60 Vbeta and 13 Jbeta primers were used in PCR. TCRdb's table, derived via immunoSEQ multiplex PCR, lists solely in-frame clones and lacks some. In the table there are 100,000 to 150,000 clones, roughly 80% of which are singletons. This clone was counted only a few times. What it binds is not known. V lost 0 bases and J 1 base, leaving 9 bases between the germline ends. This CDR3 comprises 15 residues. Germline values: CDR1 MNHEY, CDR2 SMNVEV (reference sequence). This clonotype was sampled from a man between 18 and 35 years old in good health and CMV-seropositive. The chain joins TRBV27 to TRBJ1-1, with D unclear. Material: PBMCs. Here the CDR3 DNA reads TGTGCCAGCAGTTTATCGGCATCAGAGAACACTGAAGCTTTCTTT. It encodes CASSLSASENTEAFF.